Each of the 6 T cell receptor beta chains below was sequenced from the same sample in a study of OX40 agonist ivuxolimab in advanced cancers. Generated by immunoSEQ multiplex PCR, the TCRdb table keeps only in-frame clones and is missing some. The repertoire has approximately 50,000 clones, approximately 86% of them found once; the top ten carry around 13%. The sample consisted of CD4+ or CD8+ T cells sorted from blood, taken in a trial of the OX40 agonist ivuxolimab. The origin of the receptors is an adult with an advanced solid tumor such as melanoma, head and neck, liver or kidney cancer.

A single count supports this clone. The chain uses TRBV19 and TRBJ1-1; 7 nucleotides align to TRBD1. This CDR3 has 17 residues. V was pared by 5 bases and J by 0 bases, with 12 bases of the junction left unmatched. Germline V gene data show CDR1 as LNHDA and CDR2 as SQIVND (reference sequence). The CDR3 loop is CASSRQGIKLMNTEAFF. DNA of the CDR3: TGTGCCAGTAGTCGACAGGGTATTAAGCTCATGAACACTGAAGCTTTCTTT. The variable domain in full, with the rest retrieved from reference TRBV19 and TRBJ1-1, is DGGITQSPKYLFRKEGQNVTLSCEQNLNHDAMYWYRQDPGQGLRLIYYSQIVNDFQKGDIAEGYSVSREKKESFPLTVTSAQKNPTAFYLCASSRQGIKLMNTEAFFGQGTRLTVV.

This rearrangement joins TRBV30 to TRBJ2-2; 10 nucleotides agree with TRBD2. CDR1 and CDR2 from the germline V gene are GTSNPN and SVGIG (reference sequence). The trim removed 1 base at V and 7 bases at J, leaving 6 bases unmatched. CDR3 size: 15 residues. DNA for the CDR3: TGTGCCTGGAGTGGACTAGCGGGTGGGGTCGGGGAGCTGTTTTTT. Encoded protein: CAWSGLAGGVGELFF.

The chain combines TRBV5-1 with TRBJ2-5; TRBD1 matches 7 bases. In germline, CDR1 is SGHRS, CDR2 YFSETQ. V was clipped by 4 bases and J by 5 bases; unmatched bases: 5. The CDR3 is 13 amino acids. The CDR3 loop reads CASSLQGVETQYF. In nucleotides, the CDR3 is TGCGCCAGCAGCCTGCAGGGGGTCGAGACCCAGTACTTC.

V is TRBV28 and J is TRBJ2-7; D is undetermined. This CDR3 is 14 amino acids long. The V end was cut by 4 bases, the J end by 2 bases, with 12 bases between. The germline gives CDR1 MDHEN, CDR2 SYDVKM. The CDR3 bases are TGTGCCAGCAGTTCACCTCCCTCGACCTACGAGCAGTACTTC. This translates into CASSSPPSTYEQYF. The full variable domain, completed using reference TRBV28 and TRBJ2-7, is DVKVTQSSRYLVKRTGEKVFLECVQDMDHENMFWYRQDPGLGLRLIYFSYDVKMKEKGDIPEGYSVSREKKERFSLILESASTNQTSMYLCASSSPPSTYEQYFGPGTRLTVT.

This chain links TRBV9 with TRBJ1-3, with D perhaps matching TRBD1 (6 bases). V was shortened by 4 bases and J by 4 bases, with 12 bases between the two germline ends. CDR3 length: 14 residues. Germline assignment: CDR1 SGDLS and CDR2 YYNGEE. Here the CDR3 reads CASSQGGSGNTIYF. The CDR3 DNA reads TGTGCCAGCAGCCAAGGGGGATCGGGAAACACCATATATTTT.

This clone was found once. The V gene is TRBV6-1, the J gene TRBJ2-1, with 8 positions matching TRBD2. Unmatched junction bases numbered 3, after V lost 8 bases and J lost 0 bases. Germline V gene lookup returns CDR1 MNHNS and CDR2 SASEGT. CDR3 length: 14 residues. CDR3: CASAGLGSYNEQFF. The DNA for the CDR3 is TGTGCCAGCGCGGGACTAGGCTCCTACAATGAGCAGTTCTTC.